The subject of this entry is one T cell receptor (beta chain). This clonotype was seen a handful of times. Its antigen is still unknown. Base qualities were left out, and no much larger clone turns up one base away. This sample stems from a study of identical twins (TCRdb year 2016). Notes on the research overall: The study deep-sequenced TCR alpha and beta repertoires from monozygotic twins, unrelated adults of various ages and cord blood to test whether fetal clonotypes persist. Replicate twin experiments were performed at different times using different library preparation protocols to rule out contamination. Overall results and qualifications from the work: The excess sharing between twins in beta out-of-frame sequences was weaker because fewer shared sequences reduced the signal-to-noise ratio. Fewer insertions were carried by abundant cord blood beta clonotypes; a weaker similar trend was observed in young adult naive repertoires, while no such trend was observed in memory repertoires. Out-of-frame TCR alpha sharing in monozygotic twins was systematically underestimated by recombination models, whereas sharing between unrelated individuals was in agreement with the recombination models. Because the same donors could not be followed over many years, the conclusions relied on cross-sectional statistical analysis. Invariant T cells such as MAIT and iNKT could partly confound zero-insertion analyses, though diverse VJ usage argued against this for most clonotypes. Compared with coincidental sharing between unrelated individuals, out-of-frame TCR alpha sequences shared between twins had an excess of sequences with low generation probability.

The protocol used for the library was 5' RACE. The listed sequencing device is Illumina HiSeq 2000. Template switching introduced a universal primer binding site; the final cDNA contained a unique molecular identifier, enabling accurate counting of TCR cDNA molecules. First-strand cDNA for TCR alpha and beta chains was synthesized from specific primers in the conserved constant-segment region. To control for contamination, each cDNA library was double barcoded with a SMART-Mk sample barcode plus Illumina barcodes. Two successive PCR steps introduced TruSeq adapter sequences along with Illumina sample barcodes. TCR alpha and beta cDNA libraries were sequenced on the Illumina HiSeq platform with custom primers. The paper's processing steps were these. MiGEC was used to process raw reads and extract unique molecular identifiers, and MiXCR was used to find CDR3 positions. For each individual, recombination models were inferred using an EM algorithm with the repgenHMM and IGoR tools. Shared clonotype analysis was performed with the tcR package in R, normalizing sharing by the product of cloneset sizes. Out-of-frame nonproductive sequences were analyzed to study raw recombination free of thymic and clonal selection effects. Using fastp trimming at Q25 and MiXCR clonotype assembly, TCRdb reanalyzed the public sequencing data and kept in-frame beta chains. Every entry covers one CDR3 protein and lists the most common genes and DNA from its rows. TCRdb's processing, not the authors' own work, is the source of the V and J calls. Here the sample has 600,000 to 850,000 distinct CDR3 sequences; 18% occur a single time. The ten largest clones capture around 12% of the sample.

Every donor was a healthy Caucasian. Three pairs of female monozygotic twins, all aged roughly 18 to 29 years, were included in the twin cohort. Peripheral blood mononuclear cells were the source from which RNA for the TCR libraries was isolated. Inclusive of the bounding cysteine and phenylalanine, the CDR3 is 15 residues long. The CDR3 DNA has 45 bases and is translated from base 1. V is cut back by 4 bases and J by 3 bases, with 2 bases in the junction unmatched. These data were also filed under a second study, of T cells expressing NK-cell markers. As described in the second report: Eight donors provided sorted CD3+CD56+NKG2C+, CD3+CD56+NKG2C- and CD3+CD56-NKG2C+ T-cell subsets, whose TCR beta-chain repertoires were profiled. Seven of the eight sequenced donors were HCMV-seropositive and one was HCMV-seronegative. To restrict sorting to alphabetaTCR-expressing T cells, an anti-gammadeltaTCR antibody was added in several experiments. In several donors, the dominant CD3+CD56+NKG2C+ clonotypes were among the top 10 CD8+ clonotypes and accounted for roughly 1.0-8% of CD8+ T cells. Those dominant clonotypes were again the most abundant among CD3+CD56-NKG2C+ cells in a few donors, at about 25-65%. Whether the expanded NKG2C-expressing T cell clones were specific for HCMV antigens was left unclear. Randomly selected healthy volunteers, three men and five women, were used as the eight sequenced donors. HCMV-specific IgG was detected in serum with a commercial ELISA kit to determine HCMV serostatus. For over 5 donors, bulk peripheral blood T-cell repertoires were also sequenced from unsorted PBMC. MIGEC handled demultiplexing of the reads and grouping by UMI, while MiTCR was used to assemble and quantify clonotypes. To exclude erroneous sequences, any TCR cDNA sequence not supported by at least two reads was discarded. The tcR package was used for downstream repertoire analysis, and clonotypes were matched between fractions using CDR3 nucleotide sequence together with V segment. VDJmatch was used to annotate antigen specificity against VDJdb, with one amino acid substitution allowed in CDR3.

Sequenced sample: PBMCs. The clonotype was recovered from a woman between 18 and 29 years old in good health. The sequence links TRBV12-3 or TRBV12-4 to TRBJ2-1; 11 bases in the junction line up with TRBD2. The nucleotides read TGTGCCAGCAGTTCGACTAGCGGGATCTACAATGAGCAGTTCTTC. Translated, it reads CASSSTSGIYNEQFF.